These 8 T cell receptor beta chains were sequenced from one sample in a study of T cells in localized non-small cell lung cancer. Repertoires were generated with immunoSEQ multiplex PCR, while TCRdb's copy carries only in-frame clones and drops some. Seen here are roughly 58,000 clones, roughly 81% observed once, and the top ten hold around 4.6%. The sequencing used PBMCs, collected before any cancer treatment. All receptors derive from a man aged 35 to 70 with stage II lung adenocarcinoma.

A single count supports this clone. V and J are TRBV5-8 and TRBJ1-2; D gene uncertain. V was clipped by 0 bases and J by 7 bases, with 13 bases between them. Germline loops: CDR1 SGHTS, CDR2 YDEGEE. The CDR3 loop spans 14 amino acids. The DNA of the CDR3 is TGTGCCAGCAGCTTGGTGTTCGACGGTGGTGGCTACACCTTC. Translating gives CASSLVFDGGGYTF.

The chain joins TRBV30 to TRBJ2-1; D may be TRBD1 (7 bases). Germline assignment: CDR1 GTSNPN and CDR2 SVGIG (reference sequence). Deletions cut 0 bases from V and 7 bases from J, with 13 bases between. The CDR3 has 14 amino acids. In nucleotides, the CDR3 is TGTGCCTGGAGTGTAAAACAGGGGAGGAATGAGCAGTTCTTC. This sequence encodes CAWSVKQGRNEQFF.

CDR3 coding DNA: TGTGCCAGTACCAGAGGGGGGAATCAGCCCCAGCATTTT. It yields the protein CASTRGGNQPQHF. The rearrangement links TRBV19 to TRBJ1-5, with D possibly being TRBD1 (6 bases). Trimming pared 7 bases from V and 4 bases from J, leaving 11 bases between. The germline V gene has CDR1 LNHDA and CDR2 SQIVND (reference sequence). This CDR3 region has 13 residues. The variable domain in full, completed from reference TRBV19 and TRBJ1-5, reads DGGITQSPKYLFRKEGQNVTLSCEQNLNHDAMYWYRQDPGQGLRLIYYSQIVNDFQKGDIAEGYSVSREKKESFPLTVTSAQKNPTAFYLCASTRGGNQPQHFGDGTRLSIL.

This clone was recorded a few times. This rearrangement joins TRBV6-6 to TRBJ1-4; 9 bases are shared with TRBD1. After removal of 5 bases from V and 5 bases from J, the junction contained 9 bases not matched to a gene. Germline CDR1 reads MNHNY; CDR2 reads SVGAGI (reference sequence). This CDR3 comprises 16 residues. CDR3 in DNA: TGTGCCAGCAGTCCGGGACAGGGAGAGAGGAATGAAAAACTGTTTTTT. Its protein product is CASSPGQGERNEKLFF.

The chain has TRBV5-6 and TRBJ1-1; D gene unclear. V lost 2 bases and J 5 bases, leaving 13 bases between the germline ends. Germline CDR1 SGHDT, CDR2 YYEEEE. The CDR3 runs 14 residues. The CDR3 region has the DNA TGTGCCAGCAGCTTTCAGGACTTGGGGACTGAAGCTTTCTTT. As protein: CASSFQDLGTEAFF.

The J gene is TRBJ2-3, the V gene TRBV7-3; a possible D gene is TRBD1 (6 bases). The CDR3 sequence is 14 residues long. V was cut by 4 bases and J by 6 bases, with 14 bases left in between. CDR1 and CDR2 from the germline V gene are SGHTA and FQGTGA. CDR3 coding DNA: TGTGCCAGCAGCTCCGACAGGACGGAGGATACGCAGTATTTT. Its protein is CASSSDRTEDTQYF.

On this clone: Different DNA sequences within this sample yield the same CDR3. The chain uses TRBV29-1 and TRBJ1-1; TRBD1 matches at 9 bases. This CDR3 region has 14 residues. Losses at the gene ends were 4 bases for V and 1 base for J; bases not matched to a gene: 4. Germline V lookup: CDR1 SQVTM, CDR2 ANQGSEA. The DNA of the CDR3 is TGCAGCGTTGGAATGACAGGGGGGAACACTGAAGCTTTCTTT. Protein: CSVGMTGGNTEAFF.

CDR3 region: CASSRTRQETQYF. Written as DNA, the CDR3 is TGTGCCAGCTCTCGGACTCGACAAGAGACCCAGTACTTC. The chain uses TRBV18 and TRBJ2-5, with D perhaps matching TRBD2 (5 bases). The V end lost 6 bases, the J end lost 2 bases, and 10 bases lay between the germline ends. Germline V lookup: CDR1 KGHSH, CDR2 LQKENI. The CDR3 loop spans 13 amino acids.